The clone carrying this T cell receptor beta chain has only a few counts. Its target is unknown. These data originate in a study of beta chain features in type 1 diabetes. Study conclusions and caveats: There was a moderate but significant shortening of TCRB CDR3s in all four CD4+ subsets of Type 1 diabetes patients.

Expressed TCRB transcripts were sequenced after all isolated RNA was converted to cDNA. Produced via immunoSEQ multiplex PCR; TCRdb's table is partial and in-frame only. Among about 280,000 clones listed, approximately 15% were seen once. Sequencing was done on a sample of naive CD4+ T cells from blood. The source of this sequence is a man in his late teens or twenties with type 1 diabetes.

This CDR3 is CASSGGWGSGNEQYF. Here the CDR3 DNA reads TGTGCCAGCAGTGGCGGGTGGGGTAGCGGTAACGAGCAGTACTTC. The V and J genes are TRBV2 and TRBJ2-7; maybe TRBD2 (6 bases). In germline, CDR1 is SNHLY, CDR2 FYNNEI. CDR3 length equals 15 residues. The germline V and J ends were trimmed by 4 bases and 5 bases, with 18 bases remaining between them.